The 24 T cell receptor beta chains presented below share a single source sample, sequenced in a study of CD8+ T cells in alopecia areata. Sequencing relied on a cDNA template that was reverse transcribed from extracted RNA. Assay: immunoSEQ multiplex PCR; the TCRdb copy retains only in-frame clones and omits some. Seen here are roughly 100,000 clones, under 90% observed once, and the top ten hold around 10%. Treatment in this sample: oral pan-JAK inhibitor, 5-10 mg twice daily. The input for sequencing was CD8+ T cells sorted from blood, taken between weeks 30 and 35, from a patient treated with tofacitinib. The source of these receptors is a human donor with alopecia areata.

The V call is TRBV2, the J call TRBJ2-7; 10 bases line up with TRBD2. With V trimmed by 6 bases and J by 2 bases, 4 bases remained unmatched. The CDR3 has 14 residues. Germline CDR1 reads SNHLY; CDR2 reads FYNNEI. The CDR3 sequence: CASRGLAQPYEQYF. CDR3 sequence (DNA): TGTGCCAGCAGGGGACTAGCGCAACCCTACGAGCAGTACTTC.

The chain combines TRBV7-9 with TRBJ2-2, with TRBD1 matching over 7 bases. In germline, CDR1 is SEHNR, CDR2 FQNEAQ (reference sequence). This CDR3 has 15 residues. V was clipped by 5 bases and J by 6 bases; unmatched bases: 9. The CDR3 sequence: CASSDPTGWPGELFF. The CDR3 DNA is TGTGCCAGCAGCGACCCGACAGGGTGGCCCGGGGAGCTGTTTTTT.

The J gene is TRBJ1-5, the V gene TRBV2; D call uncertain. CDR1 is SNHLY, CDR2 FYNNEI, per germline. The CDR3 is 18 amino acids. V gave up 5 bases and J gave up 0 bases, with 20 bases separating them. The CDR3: CASSPHRLQRYSNQPQHF. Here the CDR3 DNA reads TGTGCCAGCAGTCCTCATCGGCTCCAGAGATATAGCAATCAGCCCCAGCATTTT.

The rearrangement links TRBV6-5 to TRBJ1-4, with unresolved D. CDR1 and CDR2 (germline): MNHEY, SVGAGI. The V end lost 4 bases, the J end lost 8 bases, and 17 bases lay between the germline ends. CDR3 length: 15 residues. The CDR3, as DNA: TGTGCCAGCAGTTCCTTGGGAGGCAGCAGGGAAAAACTGTTTTTT. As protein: CASSSLGGSREKLFF.

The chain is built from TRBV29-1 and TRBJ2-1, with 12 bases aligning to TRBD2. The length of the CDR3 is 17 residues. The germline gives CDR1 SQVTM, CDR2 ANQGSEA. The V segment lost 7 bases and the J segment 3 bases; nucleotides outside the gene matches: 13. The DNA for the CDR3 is TGCAGCGCCGATCCTAGCGGGAGGGCCCTCCTCTACAATGAGCAGTTCTTC. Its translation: CSADPSGRALLYNEQFF.

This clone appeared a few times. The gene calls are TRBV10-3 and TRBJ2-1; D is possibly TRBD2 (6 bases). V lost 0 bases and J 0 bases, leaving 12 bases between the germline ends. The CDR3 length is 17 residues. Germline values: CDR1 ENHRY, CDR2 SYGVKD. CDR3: CAISESIAVDSYNEQFF. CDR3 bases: TGTGCCATCAGTGAGTCGATAGCGGTTGACTCCTACAATGAGCAGTTCTTC.

The DNA for the CDR3 is TGTGCCAGCAGTGGGGGAAAAGGCTACACCTTC. Translation gives CASSGGKGYTF. J is TRBJ1-2 and V is TRBV6-5, with a possible D match to TRBD1 (5 bases). CDR3 size: 11 residues. CDR1 and CDR2 (germline): MNHEY, SVGAGI. The ends were cut back, 5 bases at V and 8 bases at J, with 9 bases in the middle.

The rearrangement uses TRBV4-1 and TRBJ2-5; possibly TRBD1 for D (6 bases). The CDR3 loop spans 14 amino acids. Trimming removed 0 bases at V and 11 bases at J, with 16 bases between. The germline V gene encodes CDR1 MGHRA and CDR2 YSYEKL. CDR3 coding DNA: TGCGCCAGCAGCCAAGATAGGGGATCAGGGGAGCAGTACTTC. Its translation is CASSQDRGSGEQYF.

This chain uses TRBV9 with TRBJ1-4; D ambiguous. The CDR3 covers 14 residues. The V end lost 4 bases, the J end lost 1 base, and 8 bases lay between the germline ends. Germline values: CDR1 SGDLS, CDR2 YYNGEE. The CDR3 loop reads CASSLALTNEKLFF. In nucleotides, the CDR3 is TGTGCCAGCAGCCTAGCCTTAACTAATGAAAAACTGTTTTTT.

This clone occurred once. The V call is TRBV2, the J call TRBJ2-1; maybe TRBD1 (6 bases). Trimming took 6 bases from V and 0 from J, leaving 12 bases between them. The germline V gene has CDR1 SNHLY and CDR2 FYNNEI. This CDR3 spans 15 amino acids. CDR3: CASSQDSSSYNEQFF. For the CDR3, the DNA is TGTGCCAGCAGCCAGGACAGCAGCTCCTACAATGAGCAGTTCTTC.

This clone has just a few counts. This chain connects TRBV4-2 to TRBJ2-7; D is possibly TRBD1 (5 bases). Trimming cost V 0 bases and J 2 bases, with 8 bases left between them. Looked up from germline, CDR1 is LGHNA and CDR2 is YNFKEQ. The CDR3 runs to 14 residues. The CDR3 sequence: CASSQEGVTYEQYF. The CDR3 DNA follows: TGTGCCAGCAGCCAAGAAGGGGTGACCTACGAGCAGTACTTC.

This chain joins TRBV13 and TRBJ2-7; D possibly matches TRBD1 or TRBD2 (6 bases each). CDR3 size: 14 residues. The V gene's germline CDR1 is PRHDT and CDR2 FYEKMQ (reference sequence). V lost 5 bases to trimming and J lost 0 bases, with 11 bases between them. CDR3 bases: TGTGCCAGCAGCCCGCGGGACAACTCCTACGAGCAGTACTTC. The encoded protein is CASSPRDNSYEQYF.

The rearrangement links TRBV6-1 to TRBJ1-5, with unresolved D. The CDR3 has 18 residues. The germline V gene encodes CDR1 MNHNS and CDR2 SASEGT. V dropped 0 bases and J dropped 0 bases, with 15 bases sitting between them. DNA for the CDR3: TGTGCCAGCAGTGAAGCCCTGGCCTTCTCTTATAGCAATCAGCCCCAGCATTTT. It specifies CASSEALAFSYSNQPQHF.

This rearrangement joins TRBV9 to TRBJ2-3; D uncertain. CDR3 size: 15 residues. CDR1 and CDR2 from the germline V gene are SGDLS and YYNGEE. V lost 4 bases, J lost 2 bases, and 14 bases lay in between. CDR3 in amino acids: CASSPPARSTDTQYF. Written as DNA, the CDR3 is TGTGCCAGCAGCCCCCCAGCTCGCTCCACAGATACGCAGTATTTT.

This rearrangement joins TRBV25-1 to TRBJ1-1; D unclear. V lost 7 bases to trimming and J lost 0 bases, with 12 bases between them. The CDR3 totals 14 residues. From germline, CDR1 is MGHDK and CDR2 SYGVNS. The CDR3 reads CASNGLLMNTEAFF. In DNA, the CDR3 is TGTGCCAGCAATGGGCTCCTGATGAACACTGAAGCTTTCTTT.

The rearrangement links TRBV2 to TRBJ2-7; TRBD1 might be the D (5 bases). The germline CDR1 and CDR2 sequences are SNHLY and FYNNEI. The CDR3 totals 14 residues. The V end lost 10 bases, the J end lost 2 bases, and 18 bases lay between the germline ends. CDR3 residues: CATHRQGHTYEQYF. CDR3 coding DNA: TGTGCCACGCACAGGCAGGGCCACACCTACGAGCAGTACTTC.

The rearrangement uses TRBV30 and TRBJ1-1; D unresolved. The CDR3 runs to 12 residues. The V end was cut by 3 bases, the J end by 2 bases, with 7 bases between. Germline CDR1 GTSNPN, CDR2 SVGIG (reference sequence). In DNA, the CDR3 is TGTGCCTGGAGCGCCGCAAACACTGAAGCTTTCTTT. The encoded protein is CAWSAANTEAFF.

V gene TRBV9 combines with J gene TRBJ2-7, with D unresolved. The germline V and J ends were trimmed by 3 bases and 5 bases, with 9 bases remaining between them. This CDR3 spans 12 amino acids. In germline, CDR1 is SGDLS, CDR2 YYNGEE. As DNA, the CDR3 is TGTGCCAGCAGCGCCGTGGGAAACGAGCAGTACTTC. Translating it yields CASSAVGNEQYF.

The CDR3, as DNA: TGTGCCAGTAGTCCCGGACGGACAGATACGCAGTATTTT. As protein: CASSPGRTDTQYF. The V call is TRBV19, the J call TRBJ2-3; unclear D gene. Germline-derived CDR1 and CDR2 are LNHDA and SQIVND (reference sequence). Trimming left V 5 bases short and J 3 bases short, with 9 bases between. The CDR3 extends over 13 amino acids.

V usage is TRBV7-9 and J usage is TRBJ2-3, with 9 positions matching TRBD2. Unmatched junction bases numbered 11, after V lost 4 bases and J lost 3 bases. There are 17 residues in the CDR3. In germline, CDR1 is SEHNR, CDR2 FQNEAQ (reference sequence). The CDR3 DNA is TGTGCCAGCAGCTACGAGTTAGCGGGGGTTTCGACAGATACGCAGTATTTT. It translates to CASSYELAGVSTDTQYF.

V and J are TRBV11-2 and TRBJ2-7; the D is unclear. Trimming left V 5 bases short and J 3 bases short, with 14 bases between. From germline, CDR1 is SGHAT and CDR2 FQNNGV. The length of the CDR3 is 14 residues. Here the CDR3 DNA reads TGTGCCAGCAGCATCAGTAGAATTCACTACGAGCAGTACTTC. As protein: CASSISRIHYEQYF.

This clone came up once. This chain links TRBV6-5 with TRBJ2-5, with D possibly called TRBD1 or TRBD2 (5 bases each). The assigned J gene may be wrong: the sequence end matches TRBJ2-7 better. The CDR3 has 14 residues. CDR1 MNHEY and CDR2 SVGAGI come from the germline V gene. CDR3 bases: TGTGCCAGCAGTTACTCTGGGGGAACCTACGAGCAGTACTTC. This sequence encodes CASSYSGGTYEQYF.

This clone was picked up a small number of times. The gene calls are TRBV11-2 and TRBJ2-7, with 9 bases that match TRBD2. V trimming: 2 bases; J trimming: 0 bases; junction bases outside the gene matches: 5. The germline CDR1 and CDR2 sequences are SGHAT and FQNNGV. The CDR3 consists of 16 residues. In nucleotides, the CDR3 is TGTGCCAGCAGCTTATACACTAGCGGGCCCTCCTACGAGCAGTACTTC. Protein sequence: CASSLYTSGPSYEQYF.

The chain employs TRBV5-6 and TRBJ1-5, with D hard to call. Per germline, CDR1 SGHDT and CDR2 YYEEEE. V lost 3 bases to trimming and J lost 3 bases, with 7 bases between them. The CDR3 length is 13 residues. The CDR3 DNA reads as TGTGCCAGCAGCTCGGGGTACAATCAGCCCCAGCATTTT. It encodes CASSSGYNQPQHF.